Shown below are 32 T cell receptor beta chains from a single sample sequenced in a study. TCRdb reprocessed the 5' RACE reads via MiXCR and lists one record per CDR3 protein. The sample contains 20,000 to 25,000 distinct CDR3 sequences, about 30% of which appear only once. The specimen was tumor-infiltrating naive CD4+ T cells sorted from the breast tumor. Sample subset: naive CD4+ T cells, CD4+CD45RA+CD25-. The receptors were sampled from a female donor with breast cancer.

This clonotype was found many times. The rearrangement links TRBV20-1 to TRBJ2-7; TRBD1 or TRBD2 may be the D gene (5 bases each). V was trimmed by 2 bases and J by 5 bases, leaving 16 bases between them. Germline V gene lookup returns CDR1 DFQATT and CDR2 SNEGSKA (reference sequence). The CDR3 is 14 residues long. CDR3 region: CSARSLRGFDEQYF. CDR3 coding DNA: TGCAGTGCTAGATCCCTGAGGGGTTTTGACGAGCAGTACTTC.

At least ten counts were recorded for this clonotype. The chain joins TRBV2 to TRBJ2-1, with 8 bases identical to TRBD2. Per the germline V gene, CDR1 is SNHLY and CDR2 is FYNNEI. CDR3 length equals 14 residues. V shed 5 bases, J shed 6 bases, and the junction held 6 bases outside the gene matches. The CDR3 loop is CASSKAGGRNEQFF. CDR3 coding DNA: TGTGCCAGCAGTAAGGCGGGAGGCCGCAATGAGCAGTTCTTC.

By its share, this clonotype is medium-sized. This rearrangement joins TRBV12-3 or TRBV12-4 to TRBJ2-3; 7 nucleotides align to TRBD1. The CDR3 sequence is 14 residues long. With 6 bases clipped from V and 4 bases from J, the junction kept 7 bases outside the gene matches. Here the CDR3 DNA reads TGTGCCAGCAGCTCCCACACAGGGGCAGATACGCAGTATTTT. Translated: CASSSHTGADTQYF.

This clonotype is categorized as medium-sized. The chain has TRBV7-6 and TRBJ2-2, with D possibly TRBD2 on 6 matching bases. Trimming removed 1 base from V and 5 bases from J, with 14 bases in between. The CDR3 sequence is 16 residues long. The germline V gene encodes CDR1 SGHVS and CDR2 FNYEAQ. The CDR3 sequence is CASSLGAAGPTGELFF. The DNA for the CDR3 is TGTGCCAGCAGCTTAGGGGCGGCGGGACCTACCGGGGAGCTGTTTTTT.

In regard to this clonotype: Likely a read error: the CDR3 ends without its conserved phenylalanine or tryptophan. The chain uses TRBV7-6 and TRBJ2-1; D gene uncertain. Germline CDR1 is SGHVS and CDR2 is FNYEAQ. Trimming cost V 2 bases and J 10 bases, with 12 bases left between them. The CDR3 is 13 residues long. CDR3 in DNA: TGTGCCAGCAGCTTACCCGGGCCAGGAGAGCAGTTCCCC. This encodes CASSLPGPGEQFP.

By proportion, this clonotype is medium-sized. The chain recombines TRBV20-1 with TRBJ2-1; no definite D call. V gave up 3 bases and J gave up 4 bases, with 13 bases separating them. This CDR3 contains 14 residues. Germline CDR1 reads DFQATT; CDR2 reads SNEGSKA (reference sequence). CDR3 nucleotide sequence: TGCAGTGCTAGTCGGCTGATTGATTACAATGAGCAGTTCTTC. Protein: CSASRLIDYNEQFF.

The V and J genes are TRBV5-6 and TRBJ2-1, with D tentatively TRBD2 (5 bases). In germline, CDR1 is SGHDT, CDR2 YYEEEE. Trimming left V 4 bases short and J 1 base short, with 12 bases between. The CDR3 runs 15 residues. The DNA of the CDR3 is TGTGCCAGCAGCCCCCGGACTCTTTCCTACAATGAGCAGTTCTTC. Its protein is CASSPRTLSYNEQFF.

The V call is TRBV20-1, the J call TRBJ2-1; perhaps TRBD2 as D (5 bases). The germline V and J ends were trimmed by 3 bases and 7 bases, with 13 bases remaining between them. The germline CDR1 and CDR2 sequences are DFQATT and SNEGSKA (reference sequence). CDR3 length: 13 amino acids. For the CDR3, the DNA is TGCAGTGCTAGGTGGTTGGGCGGGAATGAGCAGTTCTTC. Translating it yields CSARWLGGNEQFF.

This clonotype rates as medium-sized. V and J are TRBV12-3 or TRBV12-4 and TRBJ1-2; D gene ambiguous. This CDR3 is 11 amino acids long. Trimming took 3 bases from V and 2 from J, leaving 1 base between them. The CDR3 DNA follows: TGTGCCAGCAGTTTCAACTATGGCTACACCTTC. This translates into CASSFNYGYTF.

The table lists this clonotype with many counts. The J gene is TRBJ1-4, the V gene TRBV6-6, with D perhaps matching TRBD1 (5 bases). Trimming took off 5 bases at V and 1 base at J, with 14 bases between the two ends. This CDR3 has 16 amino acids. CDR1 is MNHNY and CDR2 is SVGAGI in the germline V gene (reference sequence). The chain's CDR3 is CASSPDMGGTNEKLFF. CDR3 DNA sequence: TGTGCCAGCAGTCCTGACATGGGGGGAACTAATGAAAAACTGTTTTTT.

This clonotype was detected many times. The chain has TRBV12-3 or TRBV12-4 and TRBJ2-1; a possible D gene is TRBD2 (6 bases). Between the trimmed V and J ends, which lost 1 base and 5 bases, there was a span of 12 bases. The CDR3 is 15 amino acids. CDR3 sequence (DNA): TGTGCCAGCAGTTTAGGCGGGACCCCGGACAATGAGCAGTTCTTC. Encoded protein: CASSLGGTPDNEQFF.

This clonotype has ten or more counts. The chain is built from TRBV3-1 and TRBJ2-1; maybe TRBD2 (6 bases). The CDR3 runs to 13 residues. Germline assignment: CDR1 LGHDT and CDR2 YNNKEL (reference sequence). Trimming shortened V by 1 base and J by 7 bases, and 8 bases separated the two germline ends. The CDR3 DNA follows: TGTGCCAGCAGCCAAGCGGGAGTTAATGAGCAGTTCTTC. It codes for CASSQAGVNEQFF.

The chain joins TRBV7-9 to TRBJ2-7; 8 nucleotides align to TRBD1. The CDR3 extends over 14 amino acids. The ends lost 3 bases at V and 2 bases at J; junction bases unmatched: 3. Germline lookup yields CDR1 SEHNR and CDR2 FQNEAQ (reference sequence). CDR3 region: CASSFRQGPYEQYF. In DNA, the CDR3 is TGTGCCAGCAGCTTCCGACAGGGGCCCTACGAGCAGTACTTC.

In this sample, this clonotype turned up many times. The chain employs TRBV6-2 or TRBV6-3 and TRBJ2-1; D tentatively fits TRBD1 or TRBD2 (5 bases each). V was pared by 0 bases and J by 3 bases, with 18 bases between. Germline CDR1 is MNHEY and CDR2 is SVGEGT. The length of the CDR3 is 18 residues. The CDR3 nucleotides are TGTGCCAGCAGTTACTCGAAGGCGCCGGGACCCGACTACAATGAGCAGTTCTTC. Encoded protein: CASSYSKAPGPDYNEQFF.

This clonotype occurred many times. DNA for the CDR3: TGTGCCAGCAGCTTCACGGGGAATCAGCCCCAGCATTTT. Translation: CASSFTGNQPQHF. The rearrangement links TRBV7-9 to TRBJ1-5; D uncertain. V was pared by 3 bases and J by 4 bases, with 7 bases between. There are 13 residues in the CDR3. Germline CDR1 SEHNR, CDR2 FQNEAQ (reference sequence).

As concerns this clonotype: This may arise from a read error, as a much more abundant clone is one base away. The CDR3 protein is CASSTSTGLTEAFF. DNA for the CDR3: TGTGCCAGCAGCACGAGTACCGGGTTGACTGAAGCTTTCTTT. The chain has TRBV7-3 and TRBJ1-1; D call uncertain. Trimming cost V 5 bases and J 5 bases, with 15 bases left between them. CDR1 is SGHTA, CDR2 FQGTGA, per germline. The CDR3 spans 14 residues.

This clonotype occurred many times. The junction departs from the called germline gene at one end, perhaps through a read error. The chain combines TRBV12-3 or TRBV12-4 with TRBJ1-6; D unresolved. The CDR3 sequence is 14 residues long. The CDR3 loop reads CASSLARNKSPLHF. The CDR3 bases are TGTGCCAGCAGTTTAGCTAGGAATAAATCACCCCTCCACTTT.

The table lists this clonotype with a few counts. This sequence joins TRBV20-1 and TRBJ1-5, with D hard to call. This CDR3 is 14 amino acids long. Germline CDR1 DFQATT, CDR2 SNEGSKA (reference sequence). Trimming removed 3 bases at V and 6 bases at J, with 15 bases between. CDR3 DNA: TGCAGTGCTAGGAGGGCGGAGGAGGGTCAGCCCCAGCATTTT. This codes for CSARRAEEGQPQHF.

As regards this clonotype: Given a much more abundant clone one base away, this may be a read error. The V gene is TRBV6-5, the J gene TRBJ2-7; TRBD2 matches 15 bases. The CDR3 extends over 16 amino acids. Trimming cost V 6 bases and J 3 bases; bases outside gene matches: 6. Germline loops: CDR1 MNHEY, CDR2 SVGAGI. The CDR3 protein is CASSSGTSGRSYEQYF. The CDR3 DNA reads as TGTGCCAGCAGCTCAGGGACTAGCGGGAGGAGCTACGAGCAGTACTTC.

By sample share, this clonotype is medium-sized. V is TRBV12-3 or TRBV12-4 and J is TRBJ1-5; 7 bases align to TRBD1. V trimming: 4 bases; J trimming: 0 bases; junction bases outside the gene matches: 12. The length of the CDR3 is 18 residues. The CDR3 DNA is TGTGCCAGCAGTTGGGGCGACAGGGTACGCGATAGCAATCAGCCCCAGCATTTT. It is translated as CASSWGDRVRDSNQPQHF.

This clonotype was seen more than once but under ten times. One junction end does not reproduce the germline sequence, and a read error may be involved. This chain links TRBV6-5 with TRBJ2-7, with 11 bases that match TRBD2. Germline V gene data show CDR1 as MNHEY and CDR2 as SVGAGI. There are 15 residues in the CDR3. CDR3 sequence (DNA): TGTGACAGCAGGGGGACTAGCGGACCTTTCTACGAGCAGTACTTC. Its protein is CDSRGTSGPFYEQYF.

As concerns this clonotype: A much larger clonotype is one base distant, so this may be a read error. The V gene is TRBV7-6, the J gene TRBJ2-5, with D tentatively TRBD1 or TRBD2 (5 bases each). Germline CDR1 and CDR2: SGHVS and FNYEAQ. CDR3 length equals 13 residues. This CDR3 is CASSPAVRGTLYF. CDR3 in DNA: TGTGCCAGCAGTCCCGCGGTCCGTGGGACCCTGTACTTC.

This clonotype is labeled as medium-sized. The CDR3, as DNA: TGTGCCAGCAGCTGGGGGGCAGGGGCGGACAAAAACATTCAGTACTTC. It yields the protein CASSWGAGADKNIQYF. The V gene is TRBV7-8, the J gene TRBJ2-4; possibly TRBD1 or TRBD2 for D (6 bases each). V was pared by 4 bases and J by 3 bases, with 16 bases between. The CDR3 has 16 residues. Germline V gene lookup returns CDR1 SGHVS and CDR2 FQNEAQ.

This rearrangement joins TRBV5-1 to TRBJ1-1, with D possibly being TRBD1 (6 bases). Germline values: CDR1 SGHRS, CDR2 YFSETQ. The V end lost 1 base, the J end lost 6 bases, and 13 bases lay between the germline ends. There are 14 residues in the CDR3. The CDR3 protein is CASSLSGGFAEAFF. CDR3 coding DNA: TGCGCCAGCAGCTTGTCTGGGGGCTTCGCTGAAGCTTTCTTT.

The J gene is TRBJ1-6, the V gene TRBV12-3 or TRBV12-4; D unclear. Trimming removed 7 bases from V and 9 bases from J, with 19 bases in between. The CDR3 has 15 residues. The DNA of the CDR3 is TGTGCCAGCACCCGAGGCGGTAACCGGGGTTCACCCCTCCACTTT. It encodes CASTRGGNRGSPLHF.

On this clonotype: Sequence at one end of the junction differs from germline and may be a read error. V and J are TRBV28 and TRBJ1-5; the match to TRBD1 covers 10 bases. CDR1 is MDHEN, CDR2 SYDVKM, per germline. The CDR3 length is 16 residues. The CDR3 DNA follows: TGTGCCGGCAGTGGGACCCCGGGACAGGGGAGTCAGCCCCAGCATTTT. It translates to CAGSGTPGQGSQPQHF.

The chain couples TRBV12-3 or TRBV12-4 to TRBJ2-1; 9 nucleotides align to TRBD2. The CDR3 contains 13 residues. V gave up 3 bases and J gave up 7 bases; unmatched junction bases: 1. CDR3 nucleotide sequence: TGTGCCAGCAGTTTTAGCGGGAGAAATGAGCAGTTCTTC. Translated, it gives CASSFSGRNEQFF.

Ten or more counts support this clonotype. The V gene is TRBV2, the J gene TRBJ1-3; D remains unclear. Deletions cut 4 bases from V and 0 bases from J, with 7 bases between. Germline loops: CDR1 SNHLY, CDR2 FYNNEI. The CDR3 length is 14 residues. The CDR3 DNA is TGTGCCAGCAGTGGCCAGTACTCTGGAAACACCATATATTTT. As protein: CASSGQYSGNTIYF.

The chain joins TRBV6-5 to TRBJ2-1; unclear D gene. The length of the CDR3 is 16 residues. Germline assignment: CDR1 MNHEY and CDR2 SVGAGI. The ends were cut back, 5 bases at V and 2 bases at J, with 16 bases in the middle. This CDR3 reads CASSRKGQSAYNEQFF. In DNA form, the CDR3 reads TGTGCCAGCAGTAGGAAGGGTCAGAGCGCCTACAATGAGCAGTTCTTC.

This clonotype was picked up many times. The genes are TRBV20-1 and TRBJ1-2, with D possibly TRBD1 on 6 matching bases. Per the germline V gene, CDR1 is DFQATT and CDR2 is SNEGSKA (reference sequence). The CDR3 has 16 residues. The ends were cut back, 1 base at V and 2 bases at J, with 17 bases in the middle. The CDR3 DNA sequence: TGCAGTGCTAGAGTTCGTCCCGGGACACAAAACTATGGCTACACCTTC. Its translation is CSARVRPGTQNYGYTF.

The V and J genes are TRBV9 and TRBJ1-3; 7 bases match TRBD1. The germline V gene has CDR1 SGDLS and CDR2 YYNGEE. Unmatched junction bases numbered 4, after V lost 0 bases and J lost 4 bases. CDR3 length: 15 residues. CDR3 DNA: TGTGCCAGCAGCGTAGAAACGACAGGGGGAAACACCATATATTTT. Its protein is CASSVETTGGNTIYF.

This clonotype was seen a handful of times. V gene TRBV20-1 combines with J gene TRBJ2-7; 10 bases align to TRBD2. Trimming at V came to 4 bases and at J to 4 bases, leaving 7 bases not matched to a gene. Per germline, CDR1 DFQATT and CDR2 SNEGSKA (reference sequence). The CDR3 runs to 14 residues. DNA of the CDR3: TGCAGTGCTACCGCTAGCGGGAGTCGGTACGAGCAGTACTTC. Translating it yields CSATASGSRYEQYF.